Presented here are 32 T cell receptor beta chains from one specimen sequenced in a study of shared clonotypes between healthy human individuals. The method was immunoSEQ multiplex PCR; TCRdb's version includes in-frame clones alone and lacks a portion of them. The sample shows some 1.4 million clones, 95% to 97% of them seen only once. Sequencing input: naive CD4+ T cells sorted from blood. Specified subset: CD45RA+ positively selected. Receptors were obtained from a man aged 25 to 45 in good health.

This chain uses TRBV29-1 with TRBJ2-1, with a weak D call TRBD1 (6 bases). With 6 bases removed from V and 1 base from J, the gap between germline ends came to 19 bases. The germline gives CDR1 SQVTM, CDR2 ANQGSEA. This CDR3 has 16 residues. The CDR3 here is CSVRTVAPRSYNEQFF. Written as DNA, the CDR3 is TGCAGCGTACGGACAGTAGCCCCTAGGTCCTACAATGAGCAGTTCTTC.

The chain joins TRBV28 to TRBJ2-5; no reliable D call. Germline values: CDR1 MDHEN, CDR2 SYDVKM. This CDR3 has 13 residues. V shed 2 bases and J shed 4 bases, with 8 bases lying between them. CDR3 in DNA: TGTGCCAGCAGTTTAATGTGGGGAGAGACCCAGTACTTC. Encoded protein: CASSLMWGETQYF.

The V and J genes are TRBV6-1 and TRBJ2-1; 9 bases map to TRBD2. Germline CDR1 is MNHNS and CDR2 is SASEGT. J was trimmed by 8 bases and V by 2 bases; bases with no gene match: 4. The length of the CDR3 is 14 residues. The CDR3 is CASSEPSGIDEQFF. CDR3 coding DNA: TGTGCCAGCAGTGAACCTAGCGGGATTGATGAGCAGTTCTTC.

The V gene is TRBV5-5, the J gene TRBJ2-5, with TRBD1 matching over 8 bases. Germline CDR1 SGHKS, CDR2 YYEKEE (reference sequence). This CDR3 spans 14 amino acids. After removal of 4 bases from V and 5 bases from J, the junction contained 7 bases not matched to a gene. The CDR3, as DNA: TGTGCCAGCAGCGCCAGACAGGGGTGGGAGACCCAGTACTTC. Amino acids: CASSARQGWETQYF.

The chain couples TRBV28 to TRBJ2-5; TRBD2 matches at 11 bases. The germline gives CDR1 MDHEN, CDR2 SYDVKM. The V gene end was trimmed by 6 bases and the J gene end by 9 bases; junction bases not matched to a gene: 12. The CDR3 totals 15 residues. DNA for the CDR3: TGTGCCAGCAGCGATAGCGGGAGGGGGTCGAGGGCCCAGTACTTC. This encodes CASSDSGRGSRAQYF.

The chain combines TRBV7-8 with TRBJ1-4; TRBD1 aligns across 7 bases. Germline CDR1 reads SGHVS; CDR2 reads FQNEAQ. The V segment lost 2 bases and the J segment 7 bases; nucleotides outside the gene matches: 16. The CDR3 consists of 18 residues. This CDR3 is CASSLLGFRDRSREKLFF. The CDR3 DNA sequence: TGTGCCAGCAGCTTATTAGGTTTTCGGGACAGAAGTCGTGAAAAACTGTTTTTT.

In nucleotides, the CDR3 is TGTGCCAGCAGCGTGGACAGGTTGCGCGAGCAGTACTTC. Translating it yields CASSVDRLREQYF. The chain has TRBV5-4 and TRBJ2-7; 7 bases are a match to TRBD1. J was trimmed by 6 bases and V by 4 bases; bases with no gene match: 7. The CDR3 contains 13 residues. Germline values: CDR1 SGHNT, CDR2 YYREEE (reference sequence).

The V gene is TRBV10-3, the J gene TRBJ1-1; TRBD1 is a possible D gene (5 bases). Between the trimmed V and J ends, which lost 8 bases and 7 bases, there was a span of 17 bases. CDR3 length equals 13 residues. Germline V lookup: CDR1 ENHRY, CDR2 SYGVKD. CDR3 region: CAIPASSGDEAFF. In DNA, the CDR3 is TGTGCCATCCCCGCCTCCTCGGGGGATGAAGCTTTCTTT.

The rearrangement links TRBV18 to TRBJ2-2; 7 positions agree with TRBD2. The CDR3 sequence is 16 residues long. The germline V gene encodes CDR1 KGHSH and CDR2 LQKENI. Trimming removed 3 bases from V and 1 base from J; junction bases left unmatched: 5. CDR3 coding DNA: TGTGCCAGCTCACCTAGCGGGCAGAGGAACACCGGGGAGCTGTTTTTT. This gives the protein CASSPSGQRNTGELFF.

The chain couples TRBV28 to TRBJ2-3; no reliable D call. This CDR3 has 13 residues. Germline V gene data show CDR1 as MDHEN and CDR2 as SYDVKM. Trimming removed 3 bases from V and 6 bases from J, with 10 bases in between. CDR3 amino acids: CASSLRRMDTQYF. The CDR3, as DNA: TGTGCCAGCAGTTTGAGGCGAATGGATACGCAGTATTTT. Using reference TRBV28 and TRBJ2-3 for the parts outside the CDR3, the full variable domain is DVKVTQSSRYLVKRTGEKVFLECVQDMDHENMFWYRQDPGLGLRLIYFSYDVKMKEKGDIPEGYSVSREKKERFSLILESASTNQTSMYLCASSLRRMDTQYFGPGTRLTVL.

The rearrangement links TRBV5-1 to TRBJ2-7; tentative D call: TRBD1 (5 bases). Germline values: CDR1 SGHRS, CDR2 YFSETQ. The V end was cut by 4 bases, the J end by 6 bases, with 17 bases between. This CDR3 has 14 residues. CDR3 DNA: TGCGCCAGCAGCCCGCGGACAAGCGTCGGCGAGCAGTACTTC. It codes for CASSPRTSVGEQYF.

The chain has TRBV7-2 and TRBJ2-1; D not resolved. Germline V gene sequence: CDR1 SGHTA, CDR2 FQGNSA. Deletions cut 6 bases from V and 7 bases from J, with 16 bases between. CDR3 length equals 14 residues. The CDR3, as DNA: TGTGCCAGCAGAGGAGAACGGATCTTAAATGAGCAGTTCTTC. Its translation: CASRGERILNEQFF.

The chain combines TRBV19 with TRBJ1-4; 10 bases fit TRBD1. The CDR3 is 18 amino acids. V shed 4 bases and J 2 bases; nucleotides not matched to a gene: 10. CDR1 and CDR2 (germline): LNHDA, SQIVND (reference sequence). CDR3 bases: TGTGCCAGTAGTACCGGGACAGGGGAACTTATGACTAATGAAAAACTGTTTTTT. As protein: CASSTGTGELMTNEKLFF.

To note about this clone: The same CDR3 can be traced to other DNA sequences in this sample. The V call is TRBV29-1, the J call TRBJ2-7; 7 nucleotides match TRBD2. V dropped 4 bases and J dropped 1; count of bases not matched to a gene: 4. The CDR3 runs to 13 residues. Looked up from germline, CDR1 is SQVTM and CDR2 is ANQGSEA. Here the CDR3 DNA reads TGCAGCGTTGTCCGGGGAGGGTCCTACGAGCAGTACTTC. It is translated as CSVVRGGSYEQYF.

V is TRBV19 and J is TRBJ2-1; D possibly matches TRBD1 or TRBD2 (6 bases each). CDR1 is LNHDA, CDR2 SQIVND, per germline (reference sequence). V was shortened by 7 bases and J by 2 bases, with 27 bases between the two germline ends. The CDR3 is made up of 19 amino acids. The CDR3 sequence is CASITLGGRQKRTYNEQFF. The CDR3 bases are TGTGCCAGTATTACCTTAGGGGGGAGGCAGAAGAGGACCTACAATGAGCAGTTCTTC.

The gene calls are TRBV7-2 and TRBJ2-3, with D tentatively TRBD1 (6 bases). CDR3 length equals 15 residues. From germline, CDR1 is SGHTA and CDR2 FQGNSA. V lost 2 bases and J 5 bases, leaving 14 bases between the germline ends. CDR3 loop: CASSLQGGTGDTQYF. In DNA form, the CDR3 reads TGTGCCAGCAGCTTACAAGGGGGTACGGGAGATACGCAGTATTTT.

V and J are TRBV7-2 and TRBJ2-3, with TRBD2 matching 12 bases. The CDR3 runs 19 residues. Germline CDR1 and CDR2: SGHTA and FQGNSA. The V gene end was trimmed by 5 bases and the J gene end by 0 bases; junction bases not matched to a gene: 12. The CDR3 sequence is CASSHIPASGRGSTDTQYF. CDR3 in DNA: TGTGCCAGCAGCCACATCCCGGCTAGCGGGAGGGGTAGCACAGATACGCAGTATTTT.

The chain has TRBV9 and TRBJ1-2; D call uncertain. This CDR3 is built from 11 residues. Germline CDR1 SGDLS, CDR2 YYNGEE. The V end was cut by 3 bases, the J end by 8 bases, with 8 bases between. Here the CDR3 reads CASSGSGGYTF. The CDR3, as DNA: TGTGCCAGCAGCGGTAGTGGGGGCTACACCTTC.

J is TRBJ2-5 and V is TRBV7-3; no definite D call. Germline V gene sequence: CDR1 SGHTA, CDR2 FQGTGA. The CDR3 contains 13 residues. The V and J ends lost 5 bases and 5 bases respectively, with 12 bases between them. This CDR3 is CASSMGPRETQYF. For the CDR3, the DNA is TGTGCCAGCAGCATGGGTCCGAGGGAGACCCAGTACTTC.

This clone is a singleton in its sample. The CDR3 reads CASSEALPSYQPQHF. The CDR3 DNA reads as TGTGCCAGCAGTGAAGCGCTTCCCTCCTATCAGCCCCAGCATTTT. This rearrangement joins TRBV2 to TRBJ1-5; D gene unclear. CDR3 length equals 15 residues. The germline V and J ends were trimmed by 0 bases and 5 bases, with 11 bases remaining between them. Germline values: CDR1 SNHLY, CDR2 FYNNEI.

The V and J genes are TRBV29-1 and TRBJ2-3; D not resolved. Germline V CDR1 and CDR2: SQVTM, ANQGSEA. The CDR3 length is 12 residues. V was shortened by 4 bases and J by 3 bases, with 8 bases between the two germline ends. The CDR3 DNA reads as TGCAGCGTTGTAAGAACGACAGATACGCAGTATTTT. Its translation: CSVVRTTDTQYF.

The gene calls are TRBV5-8 and TRBJ2-1; 10 bases agree with TRBD2. Germline trimming cut 2 bases from V and 5 bases from J; bases unmatched to any gene: 4. The V gene's germline CDR1 is SGHTS and CDR2 YDEGEE. The CDR3 contains 15 residues. This chain's CDR3 is CASSFGLAEDNEQFF. The DNA of the CDR3 is TGTGCCAGCAGCTTCGGACTAGCGGAGGACAATGAGCAGTTCTTC.

V usage is TRBV2 and J usage is TRBJ1-4, with 7 bases fitting TRBD1. CDR1 is SNHLY, CDR2 FYNNEI, per germline. The CDR3 runs 12 residues. The junction had 1 base not matched to a gene; V was cut back by 2 bases and J by 10 bases. CDR3 nucleotides: TGTGCCAGCAGTGAACCAGGGGGAAAACTGTTTTTT. Translated: CASSEPGGKLFF. The full variable domain, completed using reference TRBV2 and TRBJ1-4, is EPEVTQTPSHQVTQMGQEVILRCVPISNHLYFYWYRQILGQKVEFLVSFYNNEISEKSEIFDDQFSVERPDGSNFTLKIRSTKLEDSAMYFCASSEPGGKLFFGSGTQLSVL.

This rearrangement joins TRBV6-4 to TRBJ2-3; 9 positions agree with TRBD2. V trimming: 5 bases; J trimming: 4 bases; junction bases outside the gene matches: 7. Germline V gene sequence: CDR1 MRHNA, CDR2 SNTAGT. The CDR3 spans 15 residues. This CDR3 is CASSPLGGRADTQYF. CDR3 sequence (DNA): TGTGCCAGCAGTCCCCTGGGCGGGAGGGCAGATACGCAGTATTTT.

The chain couples TRBV29-1 to TRBJ2-1, with a weak D call TRBD1 (5 bases). The CDR3 runs 12 residues. Trimming left V 3 bases short and J 8 bases short, with 11 bases between. CDR1 SQVTM and CDR2 ANQGSEA come from the germline V gene. DNA of the CDR3: TGCAGCGTTGAGCAGGGCGGCGATGAGCAGTTCTTC. It specifies CSVEQGGDEQFF.

V gene TRBV10-2 combines with J gene TRBJ2-7; perhaps TRBD1 as D (5 bases). This CDR3 has 13 residues. Between the trimmed V and J ends, which lost 6 bases and 0 bases, there was a span of 9 bases. The germline V gene encodes CDR1 WSHSY and CDR2 SAAADI. CDR3 protein: CASRDSSSYEQYF. CDR3 DNA: TGCGCCAGCAGAGACAGCAGCTCCTACGAGCAGTACTTC.

The chain is built from TRBV19 and TRBJ2-1, with a weak D call TRBD1 (6 bases). Germline V gene data show CDR1 as LNHDA and CDR2 as SQIVND (reference sequence). The germline V and J ends were trimmed by 6 bases and 9 bases, with 15 bases remaining between them. The CDR3 runs 13 residues. CDR3: CASRTTGGTEQFF. For the CDR3, the DNA is TGTGCCAGTAGGACGACAGGTGGAACTGAGCAGTTCTTC.

Note on this clone: Germline is not matched at one junction end, which may reflect a read error. The rearrangement uses TRBV4-2 and TRBJ2-1; TRBD1 is a possible D gene (5 bases). CDR3 length: 14 amino acids. CDR1 and CDR2 from the germline V gene are LGHNA and YNFKEQ. The chain's CDR3 is CASSQVIQTVGRVF. The CDR3 coding sequence is TGTGCCAGCAGCCAAGTAATCCAGACAGTGGGCAGGGTCTTC.

V and J are TRBV7-9 and TRBJ2-1; 8 nucleotides match TRBD2. CDR3 length: 16 amino acids. Germline CDR1 and CDR2: SEHNR and FQNEAQ (reference sequence). V lost 3 bases to trimming and J lost 5 bases; unmatched junction nucleotides: 9. The CDR3 nucleotides read TGTGCCAGCAGCTTCCGGGGGGGACTACCGGACAATGAGCAGTTCTTC. This codes for CASSFRGGLPDNEQFF.

The chain employs TRBV5-5 and TRBJ2-7, with TRBD1 identical over 7 bases. This CDR3 is built from 15 residues. Per the germline V gene, CDR1 is SGHKS and CDR2 is YYEKEE (reference sequence). Trimming cost V 4 bases and J 0 bases; bases outside gene matches: 7. CDR3 region: CASSRGQESSYEQYF. The CDR3 nucleotides read TGTGCCAGCAGCAGAGGACAGGAGAGCTCCTACGAGCAGTACTTC.

The chain employs TRBV7-2 and TRBJ2-3, with a weak D call TRBD1 (6 bases). Germline V gene lookup returns CDR1 SGHTA and CDR2 FQGNSA. V was shortened by 7 bases and J by 14 bases, with 22 bases between the two germline ends. The CDR3 spans 13 residues. CDR3 loop: CASTPFRAGGGYF. The CDR3 nucleotides are TGTGCCAGCACCCCCTTTCGTGCTGGGGGCGGGTATTTT.

The chain joins TRBV28 to TRBJ1-2; D possibly corresponds to TRBD1 (6 bases). The V and J ends lost 9 bases and 6 bases respectively, with 11 bases between them. This CDR3 spans 11 amino acids. Germline CDR1 is MDHEN and CDR2 is SYDVKM. Here the CDR3 DNA reads TGTGCCAGTCGACAGGCGGATGGCTACACCTTC. As protein: CASRQADGYTF.